This T cell receptor beta chain was recovered during a study of shared clonotypes between healthy human individuals. The study, taken as a whole, reports: Rarefaction curves obtained for sorted subsets showed sequencing incomplete despite large depth.

Using 200 ng DNA, 32,000 or so T cell genomes, the sorted-subset replicate PCRs were run. The method was immunoSEQ multiplex PCR; TCRdb's version includes in-frame clones alone and lacks a portion of them. The data show 1.5 million to 1.9 million clones, approximately 98% seen once. As for this clone: The antigen is not known.

J was trimmed by 5 bases and V by 5 bases; bases with no gene match: 7. The V gene's germline CDR1 is SGHRS and CDR2 YFSETQ. The CDR3 covers 15 residues. The sequence was collected from a man younger than 45 in good health. Input material: naive CD4+ T cells sorted from blood. Subset specified: CD45RA+ positively selected. V usage is TRBV5-1 and J usage is TRBJ1-4; 9 bases align to TRBD1. DNA of the CDR3: TGCGCCAGCAGATCCGGACAGGGGTTGAATGAAAAACTGTTTTTT. It specifies CASRSGQGLNEKLFF.